Detailed here is one T cell receptor (beta chain). Its antigen target is currently unknown. A clone one base away is much larger, so this may be a read error. The identical CDR3 is also encoded by other nucleotide sequences in the sample. CDR3 length: 16 amino acids, cysteine to phenylalanine. The sequence is cut down to CDR3 DNA, 48 bases in frame from base 1. The germline V gene (reference sequence) provides CDR1 SGHNT and CDR2 YYREEE. V is trimmed back by 0 bases and J by 1 base, and the junction contains 7 bases that no gene match accounts for. This sample was included in a study of blood T cell repertoires in COVID-19 (TCRdb year 2020). Study-level background: The collaborator samples originated in the United States, Italy and Spain and spanned the acute and convalescent phases of COVID-19. The material from the prospective study consisted of cDNA or gDNA derived from T cells, B-cell-depleted T cells, or PBMCs. Subjects who had been exposed to COVID-19, were actively infected with it, or had recovered from it provided the deeply sampled blood TCRbeta repertoires that made up the dataset. The repertoires were made available in a free public database intended to serve as a resource for research on the immune response to SARS-CoV-2. Samples came from the ongoing ImmuneRACE study (first 160 participants) plus 1,254 subjects from 6 global collaborators. Sample metadata almost always included a de-identified subject ID, COVID-19 status, age in years and sex. Where available, HLA class I and class II types were taken from metadata supplied by the sample provider and were not determined by assay-based typing.

General conclusions and limits of the study: The quantity of clinical and demographic metadata differed by source and by participant and was supplied without curation.

In the prospective study, participants were roughly 18 to 100 years old, resided in approximately 22 geographic areas of the United States, and were enrolled through a virtual design. In the prospective study, cohorts were assigned on the basis of participant-reported clinical history obtained from a screening survey and a study questionnaire. Each participant in the prospective study had whole blood, serum and a nasopharyngeal or oropharyngeal swab collected by mobile phlebotomists. Participants in the prospective study had the option to provide additional blood draws and questionnaires over a roughly 2-month period. Before DNA extraction, blood samples from the prospective study were shipped at room temperature or frozen. TCRbeta CDR3 regions were amplified from genomic DNA by means of the immunoSEQ Assay, a bias-controlled multiplex PCR. As for how the authors treated the data: The number of nucleated cells in each sample was estimated by amplification of reference gene primers within the assay. Sequence reads were collapsed and filtered to measure the absolute abundance of every unique TCRbeta CDR3 rearrangement. Productive Simpson clonality was computed per sample as the square root of Simpson's diversity index over productive rearrangements. What TCRdb holds here is the immuneACCESS table cut down to in-frame rearrangements. Part of the clones is not present; checked against another copy, under half of the missing clones reflect an unresolved V gene, and the others are unexplained. The V and J calls and clone size were taken over from that table, and D and trimming were inferred from the DNA. The sample contains about 440,000 clones, 70% to 90% of them found a single time. The biggest ten clones account for 1.5% to 2% of the sample.

The rearranged segments are TRBV5-4 and TRBJ2-7, with 7 bases in between that match TRBD2. This clonotype originated in a woman under 30 with acute COVID-19. The sequencing sample was made of PBMCs or T cells enriched from blood (not recorded which). CDR3 loop: CASSLAGASGSYEQYF. Here is the DNA: TGTGCCAGCAGCTTGGCCGGGGCTAGCGGATCCTACGAGCAGTACTTC.